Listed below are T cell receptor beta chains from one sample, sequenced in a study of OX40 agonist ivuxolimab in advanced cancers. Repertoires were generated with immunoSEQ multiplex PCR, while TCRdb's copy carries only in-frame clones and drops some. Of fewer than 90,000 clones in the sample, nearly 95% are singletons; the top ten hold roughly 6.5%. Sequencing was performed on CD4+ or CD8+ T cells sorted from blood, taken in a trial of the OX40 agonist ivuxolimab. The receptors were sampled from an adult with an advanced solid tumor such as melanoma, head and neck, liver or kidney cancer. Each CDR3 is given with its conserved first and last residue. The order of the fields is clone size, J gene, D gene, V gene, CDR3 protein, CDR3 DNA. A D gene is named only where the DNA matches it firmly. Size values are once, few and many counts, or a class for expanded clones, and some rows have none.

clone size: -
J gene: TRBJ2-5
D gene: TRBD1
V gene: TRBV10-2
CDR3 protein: CASSELGQGVWETQYF
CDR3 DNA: TGCGCCAGCAGTGAGCTCGGACAGGGGGTATGGGAGACCCAGTACTTC

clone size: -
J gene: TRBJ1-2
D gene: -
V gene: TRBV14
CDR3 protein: CASSADREVYGYTF
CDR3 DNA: TGTGCCAGCAGCGCCGATAGGGAGGTCTATGGCTACACCTTC

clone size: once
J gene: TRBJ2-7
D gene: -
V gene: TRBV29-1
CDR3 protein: CSVDSGDYEQYF
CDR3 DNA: TGCAGCGTTGATTCCGGGGACTACGAGCAGTACTTC

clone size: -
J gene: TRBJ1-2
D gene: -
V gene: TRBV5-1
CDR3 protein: CASSLDSGAGYGYTF
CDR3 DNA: TGCGCCAGCAGCTTGGATTCAGGGGCGGGCTATGGCTACACCTTC

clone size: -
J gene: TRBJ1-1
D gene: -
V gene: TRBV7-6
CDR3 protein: CASSLGGATEAFF
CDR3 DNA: TGTGCCAGCAGCTTAGGGGGCGCGACTGAAGCTTTCTTT

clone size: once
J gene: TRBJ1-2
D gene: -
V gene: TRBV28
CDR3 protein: CASSLGPGYTF
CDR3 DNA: TGTGCCAGCAGTTTAGGGCCCGGCTACACCTTC

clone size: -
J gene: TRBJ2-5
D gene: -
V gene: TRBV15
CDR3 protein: CATSRTFSGARDQYF
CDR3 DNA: TGTGCCACCAGCAGAACCTTTAGCGGAGCACGGGACCAGTACTTC

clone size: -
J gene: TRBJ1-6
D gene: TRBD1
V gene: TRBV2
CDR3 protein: CASSAVTGAYNSPLHF
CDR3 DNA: TGTGCCAGCAGCGCGGTGACAGGGGCTTATAATTCACCCCTCCACTTT

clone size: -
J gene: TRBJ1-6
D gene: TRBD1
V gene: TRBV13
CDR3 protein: CASRHGTGYSPLHF
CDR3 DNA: TGTGCCAGCAGGCACGGGACAGGGTATTCACCCCTCCACTTT

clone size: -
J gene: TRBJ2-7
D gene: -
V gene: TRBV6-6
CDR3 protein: CASSLPTGYEQYF
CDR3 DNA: TGTGCCAGCAGTTTACCTACGGGCTACGAGCAGTACTTC

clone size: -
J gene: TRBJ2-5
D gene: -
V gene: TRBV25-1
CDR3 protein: CASSEDGPRIEQETQYF
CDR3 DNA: TGTGCCAGCAGTGAAGACGGCCCTCGGATTGAACAAGAGACCCAGTACTTC

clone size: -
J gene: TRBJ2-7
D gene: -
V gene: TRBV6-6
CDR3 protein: CASNGGAGYEQYF
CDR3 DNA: TGTGCCAGCAACGGGGGCGCAGGGTACGAGCAGTACTTC

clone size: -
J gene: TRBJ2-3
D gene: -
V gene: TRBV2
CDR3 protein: CASSDNTDTQYF
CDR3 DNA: TGTGCCAGCAGCGATAACACAGATACGCAGTATTTT

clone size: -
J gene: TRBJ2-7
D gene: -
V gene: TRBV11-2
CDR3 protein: CASSARFYEQYF
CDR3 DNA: TGTGCCAGCAGCGCCCGCTTCTACGAGCAGTACTTC

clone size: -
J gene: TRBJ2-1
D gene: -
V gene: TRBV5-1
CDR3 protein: CASSSLANEQFF
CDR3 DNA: TGCGCCAGCAGCTCCCTAGCCAATGAGCAGTTCTTC

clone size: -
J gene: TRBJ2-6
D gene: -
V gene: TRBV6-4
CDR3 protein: CASSPFGAGANVLTF
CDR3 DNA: TGTGCCAGCAGTCCCTTCGGGGCTGGGGCCAACGTCCTGACTTTC

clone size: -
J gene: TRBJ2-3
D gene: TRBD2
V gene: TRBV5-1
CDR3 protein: CASSGSAGETDTQYF
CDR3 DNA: TGCGCCAGCAGCGGGTCAGCGGGAGAAACAGATACGCAGTATTTT

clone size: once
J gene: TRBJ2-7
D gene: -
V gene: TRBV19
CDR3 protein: CASSASSDRFYEQYF
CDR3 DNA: TGTGCCAGTAGTGCCTCCTCCGACCGTTTCTACGAGCAGTACTTC

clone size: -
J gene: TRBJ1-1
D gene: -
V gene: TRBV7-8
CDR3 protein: CASSPSGGPEAFF
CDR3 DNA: TGTGCCAGCAGCCCCTCCGGGGGCCCTGAAGCTTTCTTT

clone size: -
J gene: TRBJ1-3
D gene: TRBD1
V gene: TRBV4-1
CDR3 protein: CASSPTIDRGGNTIYF
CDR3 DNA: TGCGCCAGCAGCCCTACCATCGACAGGGGTGGAAACACCATATATTTT

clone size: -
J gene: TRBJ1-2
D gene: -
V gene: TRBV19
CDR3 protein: CASSAASGAYGYTF
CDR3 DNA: TGTGCCAGTAGTGCCGCCTCAGGTGCCTATGGCTACACCTTC

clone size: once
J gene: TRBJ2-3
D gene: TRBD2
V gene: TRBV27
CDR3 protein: CASSLLTSGSTDTQYF
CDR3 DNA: TGTGCCAGCAGTTTGTTGACTAGCGGCAGCACAGATACGCAGTATTTT

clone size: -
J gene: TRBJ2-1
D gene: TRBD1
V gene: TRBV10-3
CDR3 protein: CAISHKPGQGYNEQFF
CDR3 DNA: TGTGCCATCAGTCACAAGCCGGGACAGGGATACAATGAGCAGTTCTTC

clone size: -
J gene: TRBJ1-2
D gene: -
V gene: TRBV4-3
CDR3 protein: CASSQDWTNYGYTF
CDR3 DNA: TGCGCCAGCAGCCAAGATTGGACAAACTATGGCTACACCTTC

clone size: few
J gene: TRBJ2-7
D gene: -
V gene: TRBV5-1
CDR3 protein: CASSPRGRPEQYF
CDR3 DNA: TGCGCCAGCAGCCCCCGAGGGAGACCCGAGCAGTACTTC

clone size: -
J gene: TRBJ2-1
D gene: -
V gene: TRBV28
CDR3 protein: CASRSAPSYNEQFF
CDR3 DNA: TGTGCCAGCAGGTCTGCTCCGTCCTACAATGAGCAGTTCTTC

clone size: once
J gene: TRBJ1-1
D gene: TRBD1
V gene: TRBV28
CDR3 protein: CASSKGQMNTEAFF
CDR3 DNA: TGTGCCAGCAGTAAGGGACAGATGAACACTGAAGCTTTCTTT

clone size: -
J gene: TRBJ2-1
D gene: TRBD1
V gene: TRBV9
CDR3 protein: CASSPWTGNEQFF
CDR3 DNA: TGTGCCAGCAGCCCGTGGACAGGGAATGAGCAGTTCTTC